The rows below give T cell receptor beta chains drawn from one sample of a study of blood T cell repertoires in COVID-19. Sequencing was performed with immunoSEQ multiplex PCR; in TCRdb, only in-frame clones are kept and a portion is missing. The table includes about 79,000 clones, about 90% detected once. Sequencing was done on a sample of peripheral blood. The source of these receptors is a man in his fifties with active COVID-19. Both conserved end residues are trimmed from each CDR3. The order of the fields is V gene, clone size, CDR3 protein. Size values are once, few and many counts, or a class for expanded clones, and some rows have none.

TRBV6-5 NA ASNPGRLVPDEQY
TRBV6-5 NA ASSLRAGGTEAF
TRBV10-2 NA ASSEWGADTQY
TRBV5-1 NA ASSLLSRVYEQY
TRBV4-3 once ASSQDWWAVYNEQF
TRBV28 NA ASSLLYTGELF
TRBV5-4 NA ASSSGGSPTNEQF
TRBV9 few ASSDRDRVGSSSEQF
TRBV14 once ASSQAQAGTKDGYT
TRBV5-1 NA ASSLGRQGAGELF
TRBV7-2 NA ASSLVLAGDNEQY
TRBV6-2/TRBV6-3 NA ASSYRDNFFSTDTQY
TRBV10-3 NA AISDGGPSTDTQY
TRBV2 NA ASTPDRATDTQY
TRBV7-2 NA ASGKRGGYNEQF
TRBV5-1 NA ASSPGLAGAFSYNEQF
TRBV11-2 once ASSLSGRARVGELF
TRBV6-5 once ASTLDYLFSYEQY
TRBV19 NA ASSIGTVNTGELF
TRBV30 NA AWSVYAGNAEAF
TRBV11-3 NA ASSRVNEKLF
TRBV11-2 NA ASSTGRSSYNEQF
TRBV30 NA AWSVGGKSAQPQH
TRBV18 NA ASSQGAGSEKLF
TRBV11-2 once ASSLDLVGQPPRETQY
TRBV18 NA ASSPPGVGQPQH
TRBV11-1 NA ASSRGKNNEQF
TRBV5-4 few ASSPQRVTGELF
TRBV6-9 NA ASSYSRKFCNSGESVIYNEQF
TRBV28 NA ASSFAGVQDTQY
TRBV30 NA AWGQYEQY
TRBV7-2 NA ASSLVLGSGDNEQF
TRBV7-2 few ASSSGQGSLYGYT
TRBV5-4 NA ASSLRLPGGDEQF
TRBV19 NA ASSIRGRGTEAF
TRBV28 NA ASSFRGYRGSGANVLT
TRBV18 NA ASSEDKNTEAF